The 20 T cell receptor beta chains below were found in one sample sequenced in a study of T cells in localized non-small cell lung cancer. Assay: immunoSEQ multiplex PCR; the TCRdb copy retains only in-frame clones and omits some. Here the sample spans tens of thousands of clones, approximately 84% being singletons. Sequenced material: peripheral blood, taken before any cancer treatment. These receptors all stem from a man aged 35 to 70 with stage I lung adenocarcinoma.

The chain's CDR3 is CSSSGDTGELFF. The CDR3, as DNA: TGCAGCTCCTCGGGGGACACCGGGGAGCTGTTTTTT. The V call is TRBV29-1, the J call TRBJ2-2; D possibly corresponds to TRBD2 (6 bases). V was clipped by 8 bases and J by 3 bases, with 10 bases between them. Germline assignment: CDR1 SQVTM and CDR2 ANQGSEA. This CDR3 has 12 residues.

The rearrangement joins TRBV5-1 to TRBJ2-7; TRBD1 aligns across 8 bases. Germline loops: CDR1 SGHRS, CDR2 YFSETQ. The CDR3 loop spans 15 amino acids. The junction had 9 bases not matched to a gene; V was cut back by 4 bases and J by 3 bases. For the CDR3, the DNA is TGCGCCAGCAGCGCCTCCCAGACAGGGGTCTACGAGCAGTACTTC. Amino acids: CASSASQTGVYEQYF.

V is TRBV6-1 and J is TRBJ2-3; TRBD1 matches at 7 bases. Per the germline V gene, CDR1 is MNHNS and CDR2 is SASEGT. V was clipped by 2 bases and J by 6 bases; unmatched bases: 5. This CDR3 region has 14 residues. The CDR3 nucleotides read TGTGCCAGCAGTGAAAAAGGGGGCGACGATACGCAGTATTTT. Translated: CASSEKGGDDTQYF.

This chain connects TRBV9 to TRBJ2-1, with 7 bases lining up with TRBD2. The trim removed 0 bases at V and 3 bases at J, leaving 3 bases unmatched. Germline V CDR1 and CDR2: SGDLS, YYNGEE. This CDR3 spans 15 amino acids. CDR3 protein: CASSVEIAGYNEQFF. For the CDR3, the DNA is TGTGCCAGCAGCGTAGAAATAGCGGGCTACAATGAGCAGTTCTTC.

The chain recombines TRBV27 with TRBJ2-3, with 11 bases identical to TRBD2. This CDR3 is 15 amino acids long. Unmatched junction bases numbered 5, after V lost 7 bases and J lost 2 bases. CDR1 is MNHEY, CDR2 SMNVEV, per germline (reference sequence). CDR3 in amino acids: CASKKGLAVTDTQYF. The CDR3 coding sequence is TGTGCCAGCAAGAAGGGACTAGCGGTCACAGATACGCAGTATTTT.

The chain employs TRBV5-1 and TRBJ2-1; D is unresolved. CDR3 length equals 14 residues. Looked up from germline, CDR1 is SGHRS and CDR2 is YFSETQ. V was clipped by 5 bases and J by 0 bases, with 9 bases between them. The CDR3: CASRSASSYNEQFF. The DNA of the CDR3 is TGCGCCAGCAGAAGTGCCAGCTCCTACAATGAGCAGTTCTTC.

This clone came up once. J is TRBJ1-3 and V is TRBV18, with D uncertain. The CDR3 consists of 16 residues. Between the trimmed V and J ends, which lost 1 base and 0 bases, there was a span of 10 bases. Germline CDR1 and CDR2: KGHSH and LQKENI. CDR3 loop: CASSPLKRTSGNTIYF. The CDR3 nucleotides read TGTGCCAGCTCACCACTTAAACGGACCTCTGGAAACACCATATATTTT.

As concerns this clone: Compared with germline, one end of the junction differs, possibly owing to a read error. The CDR3, as DNA: TGTGCCAGCAGTCAAGCCGGGACAGGGGACTCACCCCTCCACTTT. Translated, it gives CASSQAGTGDSPLHF. The chain is built from TRBV2 and TRBJ1-6, with 10 nucleotides matching TRBD1. CDR3 length equals 15 residues. From germline, CDR1 is SNHLY and CDR2 FYNNEI.

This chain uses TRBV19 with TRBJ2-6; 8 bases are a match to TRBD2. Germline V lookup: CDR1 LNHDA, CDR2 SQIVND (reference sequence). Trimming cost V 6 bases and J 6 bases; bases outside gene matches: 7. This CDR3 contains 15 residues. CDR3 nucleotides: TGTGCCAGTAGCACTAGCGGATTATTGGCCAACGTCCTGACTTTC. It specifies CASSTSGLLANVLTF.

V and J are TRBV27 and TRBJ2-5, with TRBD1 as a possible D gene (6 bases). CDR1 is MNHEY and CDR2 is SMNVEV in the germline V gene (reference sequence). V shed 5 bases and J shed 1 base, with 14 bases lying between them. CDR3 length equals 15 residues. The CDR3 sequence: CASSPLDRTQETQYF. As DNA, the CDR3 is TGTGCCAGCAGTCCCCTCGACAGGACCCAAGAGACCCAGTACTTC.

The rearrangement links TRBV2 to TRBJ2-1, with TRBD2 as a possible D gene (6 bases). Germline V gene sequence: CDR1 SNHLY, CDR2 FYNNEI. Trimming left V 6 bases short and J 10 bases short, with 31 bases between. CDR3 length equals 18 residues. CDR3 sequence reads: CASSNHKLTRQTLGEQFF. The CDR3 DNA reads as TGTGCCAGCAGCAACCACAAACTGACTAGACAGACTTTGGGAGAGCAGTTCTTC.

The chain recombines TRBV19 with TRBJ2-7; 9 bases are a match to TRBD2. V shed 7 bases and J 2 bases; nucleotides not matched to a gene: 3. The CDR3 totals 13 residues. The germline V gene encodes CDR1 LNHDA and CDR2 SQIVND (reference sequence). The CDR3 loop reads CASMPSGTYEQYF. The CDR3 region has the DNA TGTGCCAGTATGCCTAGCGGGACCTACGAGCAGTACTTC.

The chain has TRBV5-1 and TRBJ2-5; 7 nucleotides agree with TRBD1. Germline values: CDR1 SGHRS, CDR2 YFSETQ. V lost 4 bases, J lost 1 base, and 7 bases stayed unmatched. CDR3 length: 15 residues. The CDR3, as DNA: TGCGCCAGCAGCACCCGCACAGGGGTCCAAGAGACCCAGTACTTC. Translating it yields CASSTRTGVQETQYF.

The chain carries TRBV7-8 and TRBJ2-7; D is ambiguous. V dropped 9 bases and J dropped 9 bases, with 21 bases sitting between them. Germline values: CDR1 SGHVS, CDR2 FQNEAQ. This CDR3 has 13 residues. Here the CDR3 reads CASMTSSRGGQYF. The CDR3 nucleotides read TGTGCCAGTATGACGTCGAGCCGAGGCGGGCAGTACTTC.

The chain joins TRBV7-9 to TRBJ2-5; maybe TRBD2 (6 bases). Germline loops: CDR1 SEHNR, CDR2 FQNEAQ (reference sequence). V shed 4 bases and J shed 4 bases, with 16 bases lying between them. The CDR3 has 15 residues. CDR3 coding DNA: TGTGCCAGCAGCTCCGGACTAAGCCGGGGAGAGACCCAGTACTTC. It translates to CASSSGLSRGETQYF.

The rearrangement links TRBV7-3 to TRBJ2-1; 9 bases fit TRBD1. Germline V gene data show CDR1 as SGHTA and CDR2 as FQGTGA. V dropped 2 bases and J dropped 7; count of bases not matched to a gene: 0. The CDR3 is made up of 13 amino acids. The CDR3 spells CASSLGQGNEQFF. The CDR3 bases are TGTGCCAGCAGCTTAGGACAGGGGAATGAGCAGTTCTTC.

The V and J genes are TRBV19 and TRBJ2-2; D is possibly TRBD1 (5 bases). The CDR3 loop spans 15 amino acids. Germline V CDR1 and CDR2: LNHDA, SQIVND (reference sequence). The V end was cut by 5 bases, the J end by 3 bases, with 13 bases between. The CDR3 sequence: CASSPERQHTGELFF. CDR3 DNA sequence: TGTGCCAGTAGTCCGGAGAGACAGCACACCGGGGAGCTGTTTTTT.

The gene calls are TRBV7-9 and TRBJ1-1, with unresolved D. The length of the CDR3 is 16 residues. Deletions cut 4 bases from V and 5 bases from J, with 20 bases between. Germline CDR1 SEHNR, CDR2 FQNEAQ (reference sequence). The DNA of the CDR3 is TGTGCCAGCAGCTCCCCGAGTCCCTTGGAGGAAACTGAAGCTTTCTTT. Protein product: CASSSPSPLEETEAFF.

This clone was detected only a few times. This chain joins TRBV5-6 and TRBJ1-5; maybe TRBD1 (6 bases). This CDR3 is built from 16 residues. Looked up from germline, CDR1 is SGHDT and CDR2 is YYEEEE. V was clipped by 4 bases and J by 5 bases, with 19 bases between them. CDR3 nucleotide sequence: TGTGCCAGCAGCAAAAAGGGCCAGGGGTTCGATCAGCCCCAGCATTTT. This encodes CASSKKGQGFDQPQHF.

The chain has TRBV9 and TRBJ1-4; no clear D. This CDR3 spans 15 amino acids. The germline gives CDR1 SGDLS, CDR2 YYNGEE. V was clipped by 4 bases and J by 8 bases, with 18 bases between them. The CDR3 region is CASSPSPGSGEKLFF. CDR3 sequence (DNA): TGTGCCAGCAGCCCGAGCCCGGGGTCAGGCGAAAAACTGTTTTTT.